The clone carrying this T cell receptor (beta chain) was recorded many times. Its cognate antigen is unknown. The CDR3 has 14 amino acids. Germline V gene sequence: CDR1 MGHDK, CDR2 SYGVNS. The germline V and J ends were trimmed by 10 bases and 2 bases, with 18 bases remaining between them. The data derive from a study of spatial heterogeneity in lung cancer. In TCRdb, the 5' RACE reads were re-called with MiXCR into one record per CDR3 protein. The repertoire holds fewer than 40,000 distinct CDR3 sequences, with around 7.5% as singletons. Study conclusions and caveats: In blood, ubiquitous expanded tumor TCRs appeared more at resection than follow-up.

The time point was: sample taken at primary tumor resection. Whole RNA came from tumor, nontumor lung or frozen PBMC and was sequenced without being sorted. Sample: PBMCs, taken at surgery. The sequence derives from a male donor with early-stage non-small cell lung cancer. The V and J genes are TRBV25-1 and TRBJ2-7; no clear D. CDR3 nucleotide sequence: TGTGCCACCCTTCACCTCTCCGGACCCTACGAGCAGTACTTC. Its protein is CATLHLSGPYEQYF.